Listed below are T cell receptor beta chains from one sample, sequenced in a study of CXCR3-negative and CXCR3-positive naive CD8 T cells. TCRdb reprocessed the 5' RACE reads and reports one entry per CDR3 protein, with no DNA. The listing contains 45,000 to 65,000 distinct CDR3 sequences. The sequencing sample was made of memory CD8+ T cells from blood. All receptors come from a human donor in good health. Some clones in this sample may be carry-over from other donors' samples. The CDR3 runs from the conserved cysteine through the conserved F or W. Fields, in order: V gene, clone size, J gene, CDR3 length, CDR3 protein. Where a row states a size, it is once, few, many or the class of an expanded clone; other rows omit it.

v_call: TRBV2
clone_size: -
j_call: TRBJ2-1
cdr3_length: 14
cdr3_aa: CASSEEGTPNEQFF

v_call: TRBV15
clone_size: -
j_call: TRBJ2-1
cdr3_length: 12
cdr3_aa: CATSPGREIPFF

v_call: TRBV5-1
clone_size: -
j_call: TRBJ2-3
cdr3_length: 12
cdr3_aa: CASSLAGLTQYF

v_call: TRBV12-3/TRBV12-4
clone_size: -
j_call: TRBJ2-3
cdr3_length: 15
cdr3_aa: CASSLGFKEAGTQYF

v_call: TRBV5-1
clone_size: -
j_call: TRBJ2-2
cdr3_length: 11
cdr3_aa: CASSGNGELYF

v_call: TRBV28
clone_size: -
j_call: TRBJ2-5
cdr3_length: 12
cdr3_aa: CASLGQEETQYF

v_call: TRBV29-1
clone_size: -
j_call: TRBJ2-3
cdr3_length: 15
cdr3_aa: CSVPIDRGWGGTQYF

v_call: TRBV5-1
clone_size: -
j_call: TRBJ2-3
cdr3_length: 14
cdr3_aa: CASSPRQRQDTQYF

v_call: TRBV3-1
clone_size: -
j_call: TRBJ2-7
cdr3_length: 15
cdr3_aa: CASSQVSGAVYEQYF

v_call: TRBV29-1
clone_size: -
j_call: TRBJ2-7
cdr3_length: 15
cdr3_aa: CSVPGSSGNYYEQYF

v_call: TRBV6-5
clone_size: -
j_call: TRBJ2-2
cdr3_length: 15
cdr3_aa: CASSKTGVNTGELFF

v_call: TRBV10-3
clone_size: -
j_call: TRBJ1-1
cdr3_length: 14
cdr3_aa: CAISVEQGNPEAFF

v_call: TRBV15
clone_size: -
j_call: TRBJ2-7
cdr3_length: 15
cdr3_aa: CATSRDDSGGYEQYF

v_call: TRBV29-1
clone_size: -
j_call: TRBJ1-1
cdr3_length: 13
cdr3_aa: CSVAWAGNTEAFF

v_call: TRBV4-3
clone_size: -
j_call: TRBJ2-4
cdr3_length: 15
cdr3_aa: CASSHGEGYKNIQYF

v_call: TRBV7-3
clone_size: -
j_call: TRBJ1-1
cdr3_length: 15
cdr3_aa: CASSLTSGEDTEAFF

v_call: TRBV7-8
clone_size: -
j_call: TRBJ2-1
cdr3_length: 13
cdr3_aa: CASSPGGGLEQFF

v_call: TRBV7-9
clone_size: -
j_call: TRBJ2-1
cdr3_length: 12
cdr3_aa: CASGKSDATQFF

v_call: TRBV4-1
clone_size: -
j_call: TRBJ2-1
cdr3_length: 15
cdr3_aa: CASSDRQGDYNEQFF

v_call: TRBV7-6
clone_size: -
j_call: TRBJ2-3
cdr3_length: 14
cdr3_aa: CASSSFGPVDTQYF

v_call: TRBV4-2
clone_size: -
j_call: TRBJ2-7
cdr3_length: 15
cdr3_aa: CASSQEGTGSYEQYF

v_call: TRBV7-2
clone_size: -
j_call: TRBJ2-1
cdr3_length: 15
cdr3_aa: CASSWGASSYNEQFF

v_call: TRBV28
clone_size: large
j_call: TRBJ1-6
cdr3_length: 14
cdr3_aa: CASSFGQEDSPLHF

v_call: TRBV29-1
clone_size: medium-sized
j_call: TRBJ1-2
cdr3_length: 12
cdr3_aa: CSVERGHYGYTF

v_call: TRBV29-1
clone_size: -
j_call: TRBJ2-1
cdr3_length: 16
cdr3_aa: CSVAGITGSSYNEQFF

v_call: TRBV20-1
clone_size: -
j_call: TRBJ2-1
cdr3_length: 13
cdr3_aa: CSARGQGYNEQFF

v_call: TRBV29-1
clone_size: -
j_call: TRBJ1-3
cdr3_length: 19
cdr3_aa: CSVVVVDGDGLLSGNTIYF

v_call: TRBV7-2
clone_size: -
j_call: TRBJ2-7
cdr3_length: 13
cdr3_aa: CASSLEVDYEQYF

v_call: TRBV5-1
clone_size: -
j_call: TRBJ2-5
cdr3_length: 15
cdr3_aa: CASSGVAGQEETQYF

v_call: TRBV7-2
clone_size: -
j_call: TRBJ2-5
cdr3_length: 15
cdr3_aa: CASSLEGALQETQYF

v_call: TRBV19
clone_size: -
j_call: TRBJ2-3
cdr3_length: 15
cdr3_aa: CASSGRDTETDTQYF

v_call: TRBV4-1
clone_size: -
j_call: TRBJ2-5
cdr3_length: 17
cdr3_aa: CASSQPGQANYQETQYF

v_call: TRBV27
clone_size: -
j_call: TRBJ2-7
cdr3_length: 14
cdr3_aa: CASSQRDSLAEQYF

v_call: TRBV28
clone_size: -
j_call: TRBJ2-5
cdr3_length: 15
cdr3_aa: CASSSGTEPGETQYF

v_call: TRBV29-1
clone_size: -
j_call: TRBJ2-7
cdr3_length: 14
cdr3_aa: CSVRERDKPYEQYF

v_call: TRBV4-1
clone_size: -
j_call: TRBJ2-3
cdr3_length: 15
cdr3_aa: CASSQSGLLMDTQYF

v_call: TRBV28
clone_size: -
j_call: TRBJ2-2
cdr3_length: 15
cdr3_aa: CASIPGQGDTGELFF

v_call: TRBV20-1
clone_size: -
j_call: TRBJ1-1
cdr3_length: 12
cdr3_aa: CSRRVPNTEAFF

v_call: TRBV19
clone_size: -
j_call: TRBJ1-5
cdr3_length: 13
cdr3_aa: CASIGFSNQPQHF

v_call: TRBV5-1
clone_size: -
j_call: TRBJ2-7
cdr3_length: 16
cdr3_aa: CASSFYGALSSYERYF